A single sample is the source of the 5 T cell receptor beta chains below, sequenced in a study of OX40 agonist ivuxolimab in advanced cancers. Data came from immunoSEQ multiplex PCR; TCRdb stores just in-frame clones and leaves some out. The sample carries some 15,000 clones, 75% to 95% recorded once. Here the sequenced sample was CD4+ or CD8+ T cells sorted from blood, taken in a trial of the OX40 agonist ivuxolimab. Receptor source: an adult with an advanced solid tumor such as melanoma, head and neck, liver or kidney cancer.

The chain has TRBV7-9 and TRBJ1-1; TRBD1 is a possible D gene (5 bases). The germline V and J ends were trimmed by 4 bases and 1 base, with 13 bases remaining between them. CDR3 length: 15 residues. Germline V gene data show CDR1 as SEHNR and CDR2 as FQNEAQ (reference sequence). CDR3 sequence (DNA): TGTGCCAGCAGCTCTGCCGCCACAGGGAACACTGAAGCTTTCTTT. It translates to CASSSAATGNTEAFF.

The V and J genes are TRBV28 and TRBJ2-7; D possibly corresponds to TRBD1 (6 bases). With 5 bases removed from V and 0 bases from J, the gap between germline ends came to 14 bases. Germline CDR1 is MDHEN and CDR2 is SYDVKM. CDR3 length equals 15 residues. The CDR3 DNA is TGTGCCAGCAGTGACCTCAGGGGCCGCTCCTACGAGCAGTACTTC. It specifies CASSDLRGRSYEQYF.

V usage is TRBV18 and J usage is TRBJ2-3, with 8 bases matching TRBD2. The trim removed 5 bases at V and 3 bases at J, leaving 10 bases unmatched. CDR3 length: 16 residues. Germline V lookup: CDR1 KGHSH, CDR2 LQKENI. The CDR3: CASSTLDGRVTDTQYF. Here the CDR3 DNA reads TGTGCCAGCTCAACACTGGACGGGAGGGTGACAGATACGCAGTATTTT.

The chain has TRBV4-1 and TRBJ2-5, with 9 bases fitting TRBD2. Per germline, CDR1 MGHRA and CDR2 YSYEKL. V was clipped by 1 base and J by 4 bases; unmatched bases: 4. The CDR3 has 15 amino acids. The CDR3 loop is CASSQVGGRGETQYF. CDR3 nucleotides: TGCGCCAGCAGCCAAGTGGGCGGGAGGGGAGAGACCCAGTACTTC.

The J gene is TRBJ1-1, the V gene TRBV5-6, with D maybe TRBD1 (5 bases). V was trimmed by 2 bases and J by 0 bases, leaving 11 bases between them. Per the germline V gene, CDR1 is SGHDT and CDR2 is YYEEEE. There are 15 residues in the CDR3. CDR3 DNA: TGTGCCAGCAGCTTTACAGGCGTCATGAACACTGAAGCTTTCTTT. It is translated as CASSFTGVMNTEAFF.